The 6 T cell receptor beta chains given below trace back to one sample, sequenced in a study of T cell responses to AZD1222 COVID-19 vaccine. Measured with immunoSEQ multiplex PCR; TCRdb has only the in-frame clones, and not every one. The sample has around 120,000 clones, 92% seen once. Sequenced material: peripheral blood, taken 28 days after the second AZD1222 dose. These receptors came from an adult who received the AZD1222 COVID-19 vaccine.

This rearrangement joins TRBV10-2 to TRBJ2-7, with TRBD1 identical over 8 bases. The CDR3 has 13 amino acids. The V gene end was trimmed by 8 bases and the J gene end by 3 bases; junction bases not matched to a gene: 6. Germline V gives CDR1 WSHSY, CDR2 SAAADI. The CDR3 region has the DNA TGCGCCAGCTCCGGGACAGGTTTCTACGAGCAGTACTTC. As protein: CASSGTGFYEQYF.

The rearrangement links TRBV7-9 to TRBJ2-7; D not resolved. Germline-derived CDR1 and CDR2 are SEHNR and FQNEAQ (reference sequence). V dropped 2 bases and J dropped 3 bases, with 20 bases sitting between them. CDR3 length: 17 amino acids. CDR3 DNA sequence: TGTGCCAGCAGCTTACTCGGTCTCCAGGCGACCGACTACGAGCAGTACTTC. Amino acids: CASSLLGLQATDYEQYF.

V and J are TRBV9 and TRBJ2-3, with D maybe TRBD2 (5 bases). The CDR3 totals 15 residues. Germline V gene data show CDR1 as SGDLS and CDR2 as YYNGEE. Trimming removed 1 base from V and 6 bases from J, with 15 bases in between. The DNA for the CDR3 is TGTGCCAGCAGCGTAAGTTCGAGGGATTGGGATACGCAGTATTTT. It translates to CASSVSSRDWDTQYF.

The rearrangement uses TRBV5-1 and TRBJ2-5; the D is unclear. V was trimmed by 5 bases and J by 0 bases, leaving 8 bases between them. This CDR3 has 13 residues. The germline V gene has CDR1 SGHRS and CDR2 YFSETQ. CDR3 protein: CASSSLYQETQYF. The CDR3 region has the DNA TGCGCCAGCAGTTCCCTGTACCAAGAGACCCAGTACTTC.

This chain connects TRBV14 to TRBJ1-3; no definite D call. Deletions cut 3 bases from V and 0 bases from J, with 6 bases between. This CDR3 is built from 14 residues. CDR1 is SGHDN and CDR2 is FVKESK in the germline V gene. CDR3 nucleotides: TGTGCCAGCAGCCAGTGGGACTCTGGAAACACCATATATTTT. Amino acid sequence: CASSQWDSGNTIYF. The entire variable domain, with the rest obtained from reference TRBV14 and TRBJ1-3, is as follows: EAGVTQFPSHSVIEKGQTVTLRCDPISGHDNLYWYRRVMGKEIKFLLHFVKESKQDESGMPNNRFLAERTGGTYSTLKVQPAELEDSGVYFCASSQWDSGNTIYFGEGSWLTVV.

The chain recombines TRBV4-1 with TRBJ1-5; 8 positions agree with TRBD1. The V and J ends lost 4 bases and 4 bases, in that order; junction bases with no gene match: 6. The CDR3 is 15 residues long. Germline V gene data show CDR1 as MGHRA and CDR2 as YSYEKL. This CDR3 is CASSPTGVENQPQHF. Written as DNA, the CDR3 is TGCGCCAGCAGCCCGACAGGGGTCGAAAATCAGCCCCAGCATTTT.